This T cell receptor (beta chain) was sequenced for a study of CD8 T cells in ankylosing spondylitis. TCRdb reanalysed the 5' RACE reads using MiXCR and keeps one entry per CDR3 protein. Here the sample spans about 130,000 distinct CDR3 sequences, roughly 15% being singletons. Study observations and caveats: What seemed typical of ankylosing spondylitis blood was a TCR beta motif built from several highly homologous variants. Matched ankylosing spondylitis synovial fluid reportedly contained a significantly enriched population of disease-linked clones.

This clonotype has a count of ten or more. Its cognate antigen is unknown. Trimming stripped 6 bases from V and 6 bases from J, with 13 bases between. The CDR3 is 13 amino acids. Germline CDR1 reads MNHEY; CDR2 reads SVGAGI. J is TRBJ2-3 and V is TRBV6-5; no definite D call. The TCR comes from a female donor with ankylosing spondylitis or in good health (not recorded which). Input material: blood, either unsorted or a sorted T cell fraction (not recorded which). CDR3 region: CASSLNVGDTQYF. In nucleotides, the CDR3 is TGTGCCAGCAGCTTAAACGTTGGGGATACGCAGTATTTT.